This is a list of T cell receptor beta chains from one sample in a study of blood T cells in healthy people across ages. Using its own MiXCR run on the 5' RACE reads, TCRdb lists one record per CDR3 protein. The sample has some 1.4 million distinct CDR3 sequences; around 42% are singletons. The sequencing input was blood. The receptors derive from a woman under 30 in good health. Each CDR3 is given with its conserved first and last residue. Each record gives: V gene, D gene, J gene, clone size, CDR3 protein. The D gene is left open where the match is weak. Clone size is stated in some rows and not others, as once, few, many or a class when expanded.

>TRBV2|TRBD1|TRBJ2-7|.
CASSEYGTAPYEQYF
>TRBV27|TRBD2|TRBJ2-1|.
CASSPSSGGSSGEQFF
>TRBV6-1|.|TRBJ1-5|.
CASKIGKALSNQPQHF
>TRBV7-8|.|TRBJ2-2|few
CASSLGPQGTGELFF
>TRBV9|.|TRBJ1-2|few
CASSVDTYGYTF
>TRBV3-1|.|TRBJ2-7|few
CASSQSRSEQYF
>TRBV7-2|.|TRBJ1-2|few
CASIPSFDYGYTF
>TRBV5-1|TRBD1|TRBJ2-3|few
CASSPGTGQGTDTQYF
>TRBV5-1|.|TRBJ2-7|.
CATQDEQYF
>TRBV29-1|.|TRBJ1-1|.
CSVERIVGLAEAFF